This TCR beta chain was captured in a study of blood T cell repertoires in COVID-19. As for the study in general: Sites across the United States, Italy and Spain contributed samples from acute and convalescent COVID-19. The analysed material was cDNA or gDNA that came from T cells, B-cell-depleted T cells, or PBMCs.

Original data processing: It was from reference gene primer amplification that nucleated cell counts were estimated. The repertoire was sequenced with immunoSEQ multiplex PCR; TCRdb's copy has only in-frame clones and lacks some. Clonal size and the V and J genes are those of that table, whereas D and trimming came from the DNA. The table shows about 60,000 clones, with 91% occurring only once. The junction had 6 bases not matched to a gene; V was cut back by 4 bases and J by 3 bases. Germline V CDR1 and CDR2: SGHNT, YENEEA. The CDR3 loop spans 15 amino acids. This TCR came from a man aged 60 to 69 with acute or convalescent COVID-19. The chain carries TRBV11-3 and TRBJ2-7, with 10 bases matching TRBD1. The sequencing input was peripheral blood. The CDR3 DNA sequence: TGTGCCAGCAGCTCCCGGGACAGGGGTAGCTACGAGCAGTACTTC. It encodes CASSSRDRGSYEQYF.